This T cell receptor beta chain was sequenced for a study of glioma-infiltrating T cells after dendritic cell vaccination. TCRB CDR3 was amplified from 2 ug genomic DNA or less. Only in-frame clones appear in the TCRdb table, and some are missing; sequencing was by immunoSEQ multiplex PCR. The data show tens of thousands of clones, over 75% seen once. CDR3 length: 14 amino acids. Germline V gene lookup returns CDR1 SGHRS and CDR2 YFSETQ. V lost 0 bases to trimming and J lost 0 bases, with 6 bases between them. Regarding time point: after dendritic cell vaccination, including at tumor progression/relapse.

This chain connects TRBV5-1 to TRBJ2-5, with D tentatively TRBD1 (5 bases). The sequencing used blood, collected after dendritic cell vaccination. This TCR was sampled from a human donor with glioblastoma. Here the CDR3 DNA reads TGCGCCAGCAGCTTGGGACAGCACCAAGAGACCCAGTACTTC. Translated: CASSLGQHQETQYF. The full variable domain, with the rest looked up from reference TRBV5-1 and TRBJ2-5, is KAGVTQTPRYLIKTRGQQVTLSCSPISGHRSVSWYQQTPGQGLQFLFEYFSETQRNKGNFPGRFSGRQFSNSRSEMNVSTLELGDSALYLCASSLGQHQETQYFGPGTRLLVL.